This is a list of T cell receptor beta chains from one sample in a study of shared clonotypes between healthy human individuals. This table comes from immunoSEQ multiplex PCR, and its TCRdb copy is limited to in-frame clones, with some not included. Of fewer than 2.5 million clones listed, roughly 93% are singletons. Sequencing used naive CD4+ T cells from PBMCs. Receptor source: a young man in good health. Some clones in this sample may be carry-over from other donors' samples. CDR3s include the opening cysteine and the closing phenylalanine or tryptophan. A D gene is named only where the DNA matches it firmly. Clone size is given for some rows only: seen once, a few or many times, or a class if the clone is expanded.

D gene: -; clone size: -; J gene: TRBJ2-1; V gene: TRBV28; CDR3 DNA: TGTGCCAGCAGTTTAAGCCACAATGAGCAGTTCTTC; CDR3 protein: CASSLSHNEQFF
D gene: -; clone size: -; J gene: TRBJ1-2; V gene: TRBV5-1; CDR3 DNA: TGCGCCAGCAGCCCCGGGGACCGGCCGTTTGGCTACACCTTC; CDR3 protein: CASSPGDRPFGYTF
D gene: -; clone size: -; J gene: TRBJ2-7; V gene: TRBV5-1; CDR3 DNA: TGCGCCAGCAGCTTGAGGGACGGTACCTACGAGCAGTACTTC; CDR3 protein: CASSLRDGTYEQYF
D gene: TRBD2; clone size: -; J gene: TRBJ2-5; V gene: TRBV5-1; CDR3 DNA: TGCGCCAGCAGCGAATTCGGACTAGCAGGTGGGGAGACCCAGTACTTC; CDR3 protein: CASSEFGLAGGETQYF
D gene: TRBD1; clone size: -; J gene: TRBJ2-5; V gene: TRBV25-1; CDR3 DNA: TGTGCCAGCAGTGGATACCGGGACAGGGGGGAGACCCAGTACTTC; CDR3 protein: CASSGYRDRGETQYF
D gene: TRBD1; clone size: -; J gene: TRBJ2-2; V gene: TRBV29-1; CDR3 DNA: TGCAGCGCAAACAGGGGCCGGACCGGGGAGCTGTTTTTT; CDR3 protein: CSANRGRTGELFF
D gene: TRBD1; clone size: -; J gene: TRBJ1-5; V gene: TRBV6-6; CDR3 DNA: TGTGCCAGCAGTTACTCACAGGGGAACGATCAGCCCCAGCATTTT; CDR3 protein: CASSYSQGNDQPQHF
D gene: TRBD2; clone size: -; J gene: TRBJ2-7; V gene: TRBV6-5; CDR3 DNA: TGTGCCAGTACTAGCGGGAGTTTTTACGAGCAGTACTTC; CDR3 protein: CASTSGSFYEQYF
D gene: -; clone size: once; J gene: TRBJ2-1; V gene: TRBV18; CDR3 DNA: TGTGCCAGCTCAGTAGCCATGTACAATGAGCAGTTCTTC; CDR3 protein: CASSVAMYNEQFF
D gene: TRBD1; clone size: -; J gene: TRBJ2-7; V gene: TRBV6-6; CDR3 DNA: TGTGCCAGCAGTCCGGGACAGACCTACGAGCAGTACTTC; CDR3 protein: CASSPGQTYEQYF
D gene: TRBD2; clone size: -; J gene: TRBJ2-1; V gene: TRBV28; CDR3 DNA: TGTGCCAGCAGCCTAACTAGCGGTTACTACAATGAGCAGTTCTTC; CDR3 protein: CASSLTSGYYNEQFF
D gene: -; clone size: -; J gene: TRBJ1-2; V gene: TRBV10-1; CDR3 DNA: TGCGCCAGCAGTGATAGGGTCGGTTCTGGCTACACCTTC; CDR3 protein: CASSDRVGSGYTF
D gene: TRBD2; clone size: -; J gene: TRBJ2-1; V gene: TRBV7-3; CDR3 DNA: TGTGCCAGCAGTTACGGACTAGCGGGAGGTTATGAGCAGTTCTTC; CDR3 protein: CASSYGLAGGYEQFF
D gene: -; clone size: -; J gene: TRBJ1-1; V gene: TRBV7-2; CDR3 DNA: TGTGCCAGCAGCCTAAGCGGGGGGAACACTGAAGCTTTCTTT; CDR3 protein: CASSLSGGNTEAFF
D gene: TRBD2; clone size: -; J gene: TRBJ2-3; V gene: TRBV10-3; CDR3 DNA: TGTGCCATCAGTGAAAGTACTAGCGGGAGAGCAGATACGCAGTATTTT; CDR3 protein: CAISESTSGRADTQYF
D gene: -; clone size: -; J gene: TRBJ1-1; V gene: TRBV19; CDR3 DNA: TGTGCCAGTAGTATACGTGGTAAGGGGCCTCACACTGAAGCTTTCTTT; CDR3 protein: CASSIRGKGPHTEAFF
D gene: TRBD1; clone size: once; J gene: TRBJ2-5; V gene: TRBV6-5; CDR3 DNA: TGTGCCAGCAGAAGGGGGCAGGGGGCTGTGGAGACCCAGTACTTC; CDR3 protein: CASRRGQGAVETQYF
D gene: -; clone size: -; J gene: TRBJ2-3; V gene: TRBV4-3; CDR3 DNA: TGCGCCAGCAGCCAAGTCCGTTATCGCACAGATACGCAGTATTTT; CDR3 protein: CASSQVRYRTDTQYF
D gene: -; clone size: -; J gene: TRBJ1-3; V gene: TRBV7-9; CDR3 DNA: TGTGCCAGCAGCTTTTACAGGATCTCTGGAAACACCATATATTTT; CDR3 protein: CASSFYRISGNTIYF
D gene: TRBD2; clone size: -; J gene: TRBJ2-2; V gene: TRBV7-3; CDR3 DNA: TGTGCCAGTTTACCCCTAGCGGGAGGGAGAAACACCGGGGAGCTGTTTTTT; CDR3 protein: CASLPLAGGRNTGELFF
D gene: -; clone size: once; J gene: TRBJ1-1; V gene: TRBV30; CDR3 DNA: TGTGCCTGGGACACCACCTACACTGAAGCTTTCTTT; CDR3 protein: CAWDTTYTEAFF
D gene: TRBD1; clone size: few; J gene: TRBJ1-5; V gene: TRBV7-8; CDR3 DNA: TGTGCCAGCAGCCGGGACAGGGAAGATCAGCCCCAGCATTTT; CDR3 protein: CASSRDREDQPQHF
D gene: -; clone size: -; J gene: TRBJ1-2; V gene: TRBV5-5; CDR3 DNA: TGTGCCAGCAGGTTACAGGGATCTGGCTATGGCTACACCTTC; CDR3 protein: CASRLQGSGYGYTF
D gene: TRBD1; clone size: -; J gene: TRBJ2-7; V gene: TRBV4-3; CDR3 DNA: TGCGCCAGCAGCCTGGACAGGGCCTACGAGCAGTACTTC; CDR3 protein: CASSLDRAYEQYF
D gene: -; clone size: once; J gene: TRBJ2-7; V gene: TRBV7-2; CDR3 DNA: TGTGCCAGCAGCTTCGCCGGGACTCTTCTCAACGAGCAGTACTTC; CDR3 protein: CASSFAGTLLNEQYF
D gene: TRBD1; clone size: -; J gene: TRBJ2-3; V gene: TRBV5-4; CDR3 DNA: TGTGCCAGCAGCTCGAGACAGGGGGCGACAGATACGCAGTATTTT; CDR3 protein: CASSSRQGATDTQYF
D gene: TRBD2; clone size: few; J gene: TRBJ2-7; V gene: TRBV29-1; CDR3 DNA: TGCAGCGTCGCTAGCGGGATCTACGAGCAGTACTTC; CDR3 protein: CSVASGIYEQYF